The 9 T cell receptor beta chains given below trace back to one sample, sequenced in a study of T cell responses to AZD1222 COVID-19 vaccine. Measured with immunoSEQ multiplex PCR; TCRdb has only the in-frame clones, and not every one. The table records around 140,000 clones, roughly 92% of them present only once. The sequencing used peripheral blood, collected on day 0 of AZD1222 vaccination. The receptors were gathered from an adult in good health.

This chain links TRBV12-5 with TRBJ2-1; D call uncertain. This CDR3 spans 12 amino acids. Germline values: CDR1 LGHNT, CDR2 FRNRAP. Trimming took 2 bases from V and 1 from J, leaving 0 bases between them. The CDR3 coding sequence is TGTGCTAGTGGTTTGTCCTACAATGAGCAGTTCTTC. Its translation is CASGLSYNEQFF.

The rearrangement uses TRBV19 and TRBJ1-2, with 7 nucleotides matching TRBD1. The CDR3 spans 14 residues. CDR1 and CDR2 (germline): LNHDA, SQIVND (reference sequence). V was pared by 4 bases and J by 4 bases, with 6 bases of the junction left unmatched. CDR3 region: CASSRNRGGYGYTF. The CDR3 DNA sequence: TGTGCCAGTAGTAGAAACAGGGGCGGCTATGGCTACACCTTC.

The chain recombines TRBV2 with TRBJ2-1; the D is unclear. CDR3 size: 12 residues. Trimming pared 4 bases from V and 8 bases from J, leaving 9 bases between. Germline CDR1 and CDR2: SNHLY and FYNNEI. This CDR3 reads CASSGRNYEQFF. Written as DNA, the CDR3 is TGTGCCAGCAGTGGGAGAAACTATGAGCAGTTCTTC.

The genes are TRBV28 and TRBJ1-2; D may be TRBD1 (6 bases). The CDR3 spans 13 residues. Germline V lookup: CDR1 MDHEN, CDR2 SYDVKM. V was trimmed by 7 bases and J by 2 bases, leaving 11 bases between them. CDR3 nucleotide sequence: TGTGCCAGCACCTCCGGGACAAACTATGGCTACACCTTC. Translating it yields CASTSGTNYGYTF.

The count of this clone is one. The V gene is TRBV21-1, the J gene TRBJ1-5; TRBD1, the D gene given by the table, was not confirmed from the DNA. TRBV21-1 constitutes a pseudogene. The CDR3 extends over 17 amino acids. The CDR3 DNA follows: TGTGCCAGCAGCAAAGAGGAGATGGACAGGGTCGGGCAGCCCCAGCATTTT. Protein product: CASSKEEMDRVGQPQHF.

The CDR3 loop is CASSLVPGKETQYF. The DNA for the CDR3 is TGTGCCAGCAGCTTAGTTCCAGGGAAAGAGACCCAGTACTTC. The chain is built from TRBV7-8 and TRBJ2-5; D perhaps matches TRBD1 (5 bases). Germline lookup yields CDR1 SGHVS and CDR2 FQNEAQ. This CDR3 contains 14 residues. Trimming stripped 1 base from V and 3 bases from J, with 9 bases between.

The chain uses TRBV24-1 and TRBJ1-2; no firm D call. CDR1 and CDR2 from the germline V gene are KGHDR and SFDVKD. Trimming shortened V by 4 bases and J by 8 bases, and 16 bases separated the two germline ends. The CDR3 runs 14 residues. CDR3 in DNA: TGTGCCACCAGTGACGGCAGCCGGGAGGAGGGCTACACCTTC. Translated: CATSDGSREEGYTF.

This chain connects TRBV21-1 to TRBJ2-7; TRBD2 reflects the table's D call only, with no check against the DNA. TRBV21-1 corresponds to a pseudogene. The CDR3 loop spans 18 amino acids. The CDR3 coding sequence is TGTGCCAGCAGCAAAGAGGTTCGTTGTACGGGGGTTCAATACGAGCAGTACTTC. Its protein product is CASSKEVRCTGVQYEQYF.

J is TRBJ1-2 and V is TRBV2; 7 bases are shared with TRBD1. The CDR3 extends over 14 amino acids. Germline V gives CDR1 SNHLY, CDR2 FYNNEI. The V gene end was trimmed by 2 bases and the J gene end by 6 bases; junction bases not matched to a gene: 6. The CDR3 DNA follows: TGTGCCAGCAGTGAAAGATGGGACAGTAATGGCTACACCTTC. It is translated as CASSERWDSNGYTF. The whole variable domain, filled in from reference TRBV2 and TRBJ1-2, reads EPEVTQTPSHQVTQMGQEVILRCVPISNHLYFYWYRQILGQKVEFLVSFYNNEISEKSEIFDDQFSVERPDGSNFTLKIRSTKLEDSAMYFCASSERWDSNGYTFGSGTRLTVV.